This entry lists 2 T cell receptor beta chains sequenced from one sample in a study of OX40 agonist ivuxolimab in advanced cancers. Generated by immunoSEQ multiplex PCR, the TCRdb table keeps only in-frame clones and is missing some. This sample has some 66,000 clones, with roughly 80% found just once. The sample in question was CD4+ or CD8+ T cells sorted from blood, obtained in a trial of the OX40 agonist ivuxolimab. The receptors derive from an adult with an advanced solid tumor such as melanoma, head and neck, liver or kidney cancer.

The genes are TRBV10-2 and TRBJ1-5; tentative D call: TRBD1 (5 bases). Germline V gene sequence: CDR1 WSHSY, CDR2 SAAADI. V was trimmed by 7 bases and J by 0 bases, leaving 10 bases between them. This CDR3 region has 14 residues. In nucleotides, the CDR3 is TGCGCCAGCACCAACAGGTATAGCAATCAGCCCCAGCATTTT. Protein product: CASTNRYSNQPQHF.

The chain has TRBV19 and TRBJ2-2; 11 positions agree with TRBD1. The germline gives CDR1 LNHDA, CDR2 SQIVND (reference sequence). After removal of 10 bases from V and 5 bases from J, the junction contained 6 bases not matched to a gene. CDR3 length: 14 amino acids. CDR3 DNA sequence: TGTGCCATGGCCGGGACAGGGGGTACCGGGGAGCTGTTTTTT. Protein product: CAMAGTGGTGELFF.